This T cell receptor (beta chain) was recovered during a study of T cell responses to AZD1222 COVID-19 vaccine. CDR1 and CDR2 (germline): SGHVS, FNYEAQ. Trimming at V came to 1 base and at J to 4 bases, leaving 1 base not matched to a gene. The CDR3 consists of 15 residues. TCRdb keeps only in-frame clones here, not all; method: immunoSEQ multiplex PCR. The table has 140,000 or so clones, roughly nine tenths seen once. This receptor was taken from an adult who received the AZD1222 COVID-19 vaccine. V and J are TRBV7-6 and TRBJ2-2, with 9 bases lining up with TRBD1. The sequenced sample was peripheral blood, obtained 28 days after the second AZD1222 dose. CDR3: CASSLGTGATGELFF. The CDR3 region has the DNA TGTGCCAGCAGCTTAGGGACAGGGGCCACCGGGGAGCTGTTTTTT.